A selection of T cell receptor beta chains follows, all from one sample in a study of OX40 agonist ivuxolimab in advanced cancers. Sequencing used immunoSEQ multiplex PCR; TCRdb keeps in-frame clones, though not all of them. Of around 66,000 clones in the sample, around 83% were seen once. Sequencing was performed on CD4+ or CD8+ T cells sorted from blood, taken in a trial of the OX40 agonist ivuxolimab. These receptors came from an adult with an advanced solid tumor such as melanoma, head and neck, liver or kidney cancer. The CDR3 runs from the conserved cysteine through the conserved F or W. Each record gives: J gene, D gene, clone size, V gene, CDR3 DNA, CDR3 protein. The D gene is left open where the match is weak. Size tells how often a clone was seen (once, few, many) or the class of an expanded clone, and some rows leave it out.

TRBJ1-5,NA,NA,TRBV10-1,TGCGCCAGCAGTGAGTCGCGGACCTTCAATCAGCCCCAGCATTTT,CASSESRTFNQPQHF
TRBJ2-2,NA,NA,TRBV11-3,TGTGCCAGCAGCTTAGTAGGACCCGGGGAGCTGTTTTTT,CASSLVGPGELFF
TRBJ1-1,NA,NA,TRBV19,TGTGCCAGTAGGGGTGGGGGAGTGGCCACTGAAGCTTTCTTT,CASRGGGVATEAFF
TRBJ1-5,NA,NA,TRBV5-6,TGTGCCAGCACCCTTGAAGGGAGCAATCAGCCCCAGCATTTT,CASTLEGSNQPQHF
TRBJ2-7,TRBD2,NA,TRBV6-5,TGTGCCATCTCCAGGGGCGGGGGGGGGAACGAGCAGTACTTC,CAISRGGGGNEQYF
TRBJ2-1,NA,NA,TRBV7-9,TGTGCCAGCAGCTTAATCGGGGTATCAATCTACAATGAGCAGTTCTTC,CASSLIGVSIYNEQFF
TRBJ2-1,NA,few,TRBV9,TGTGCCAGCAGCGTCTCAGGGTATGAGCAGTTCTTC,CASSVSGYEQFF
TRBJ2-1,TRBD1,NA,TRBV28,TGTGCCAGCAGCATAGACAGGGGCAATGAGCAGTTCTTC,CASSIDRGNEQFF
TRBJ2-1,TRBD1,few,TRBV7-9,TGTGCCAGCAGCTCCCTACAGGGGGGCTCCTACAATGAGCAGTTCTTC,CASSSLQGGSYNEQFF
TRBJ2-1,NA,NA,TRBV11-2,TGTGCCAGCAGCCTCAGGTGGCAGGGCCCCCGCAATGAGCAGTTCTTC,CASSLRWQGPRNEQFF
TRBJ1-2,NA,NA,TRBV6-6,TGTGCCAGCAGTTCGCCCCCGGGGAACTATGGCTACACCTTC,CASSSPPGNYGYTF
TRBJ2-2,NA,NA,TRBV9,TGTGCCAGCAGCGCGGGACTGGTGAACACCGGGGAGCTGTTTTTT,CASSAGLVNTGELFF
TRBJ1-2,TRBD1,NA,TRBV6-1,TGTGCCAGCAGTGGACCGGGACAGGGGAACTATGGCTACACCTTC,CASSGPGQGNYGYTF
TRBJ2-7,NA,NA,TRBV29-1,TGCAGCGTTGAAGGGCAGGGAGGCTACGAGCAGTACTTC,CSVEGQGGYEQYF